The source of this T cell receptor (beta chain) is a study of identical twins. A universal primer site was created by template switching, with the cDNA bearing unique molecular identifiers. Via MiXCR, TCRdb re-called the 5' RACE reads, giving one row per CDR3 protein. There are some 1,700,000 distinct CDR3 sequences in the sample; about 32% occur only once, and approximately 0.29% lies in the top ten. Overall study results and limits: Analyses of zero insertions could be partly confounded by invariant MAIT and iNKT cells. A lower insertion count was a feature of abundant cord blood beta clonotypes, with no such feature in memory repertoires.

Everyone who donated was a healthy Caucasian. This clonotype was seen repeatedly, ten times or more. Its antigen is unknown. V lost 3 bases to trimming and J lost 0 bases, with 8 bases between them. The CDR3 spans 13 residues. The germline gives CDR1 SQVTM, CDR2 ANQGSEA. The chain links TRBV29-1 to TRBJ2-5, with a possible D match to TRBD2 (6 bases). This clonotype was sampled from a newborn girl in good health. Material for sequencing was cord blood. This CDR3 reads CSVEGGHQETQYF. CDR3 DNA sequence: TGCAGCGTTGAGGGGGGTCACCAAGAGACCCAGTACTTC.